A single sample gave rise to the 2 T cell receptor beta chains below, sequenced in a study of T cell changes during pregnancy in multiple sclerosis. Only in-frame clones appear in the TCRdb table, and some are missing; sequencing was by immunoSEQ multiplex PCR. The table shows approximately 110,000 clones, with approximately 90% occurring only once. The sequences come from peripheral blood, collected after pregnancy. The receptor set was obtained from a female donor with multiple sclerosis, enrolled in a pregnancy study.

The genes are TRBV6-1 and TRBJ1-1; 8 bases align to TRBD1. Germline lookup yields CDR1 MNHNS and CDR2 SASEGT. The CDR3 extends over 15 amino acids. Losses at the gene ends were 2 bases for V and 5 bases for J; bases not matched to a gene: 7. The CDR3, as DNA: TGTGCCAGCAGTGAAAATTCAGGGGGCGATACTGAAGCTTTCTTT. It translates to CASSENSGGDTEAFF.

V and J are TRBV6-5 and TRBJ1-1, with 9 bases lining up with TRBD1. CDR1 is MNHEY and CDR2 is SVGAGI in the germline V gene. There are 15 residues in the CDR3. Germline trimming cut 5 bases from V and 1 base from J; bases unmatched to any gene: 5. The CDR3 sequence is CASSRTGVGNTEAFF. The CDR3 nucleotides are TGTGCCAGCAGTAGGACAGGGGTGGGGAACACTGAAGCTTTCTTT.